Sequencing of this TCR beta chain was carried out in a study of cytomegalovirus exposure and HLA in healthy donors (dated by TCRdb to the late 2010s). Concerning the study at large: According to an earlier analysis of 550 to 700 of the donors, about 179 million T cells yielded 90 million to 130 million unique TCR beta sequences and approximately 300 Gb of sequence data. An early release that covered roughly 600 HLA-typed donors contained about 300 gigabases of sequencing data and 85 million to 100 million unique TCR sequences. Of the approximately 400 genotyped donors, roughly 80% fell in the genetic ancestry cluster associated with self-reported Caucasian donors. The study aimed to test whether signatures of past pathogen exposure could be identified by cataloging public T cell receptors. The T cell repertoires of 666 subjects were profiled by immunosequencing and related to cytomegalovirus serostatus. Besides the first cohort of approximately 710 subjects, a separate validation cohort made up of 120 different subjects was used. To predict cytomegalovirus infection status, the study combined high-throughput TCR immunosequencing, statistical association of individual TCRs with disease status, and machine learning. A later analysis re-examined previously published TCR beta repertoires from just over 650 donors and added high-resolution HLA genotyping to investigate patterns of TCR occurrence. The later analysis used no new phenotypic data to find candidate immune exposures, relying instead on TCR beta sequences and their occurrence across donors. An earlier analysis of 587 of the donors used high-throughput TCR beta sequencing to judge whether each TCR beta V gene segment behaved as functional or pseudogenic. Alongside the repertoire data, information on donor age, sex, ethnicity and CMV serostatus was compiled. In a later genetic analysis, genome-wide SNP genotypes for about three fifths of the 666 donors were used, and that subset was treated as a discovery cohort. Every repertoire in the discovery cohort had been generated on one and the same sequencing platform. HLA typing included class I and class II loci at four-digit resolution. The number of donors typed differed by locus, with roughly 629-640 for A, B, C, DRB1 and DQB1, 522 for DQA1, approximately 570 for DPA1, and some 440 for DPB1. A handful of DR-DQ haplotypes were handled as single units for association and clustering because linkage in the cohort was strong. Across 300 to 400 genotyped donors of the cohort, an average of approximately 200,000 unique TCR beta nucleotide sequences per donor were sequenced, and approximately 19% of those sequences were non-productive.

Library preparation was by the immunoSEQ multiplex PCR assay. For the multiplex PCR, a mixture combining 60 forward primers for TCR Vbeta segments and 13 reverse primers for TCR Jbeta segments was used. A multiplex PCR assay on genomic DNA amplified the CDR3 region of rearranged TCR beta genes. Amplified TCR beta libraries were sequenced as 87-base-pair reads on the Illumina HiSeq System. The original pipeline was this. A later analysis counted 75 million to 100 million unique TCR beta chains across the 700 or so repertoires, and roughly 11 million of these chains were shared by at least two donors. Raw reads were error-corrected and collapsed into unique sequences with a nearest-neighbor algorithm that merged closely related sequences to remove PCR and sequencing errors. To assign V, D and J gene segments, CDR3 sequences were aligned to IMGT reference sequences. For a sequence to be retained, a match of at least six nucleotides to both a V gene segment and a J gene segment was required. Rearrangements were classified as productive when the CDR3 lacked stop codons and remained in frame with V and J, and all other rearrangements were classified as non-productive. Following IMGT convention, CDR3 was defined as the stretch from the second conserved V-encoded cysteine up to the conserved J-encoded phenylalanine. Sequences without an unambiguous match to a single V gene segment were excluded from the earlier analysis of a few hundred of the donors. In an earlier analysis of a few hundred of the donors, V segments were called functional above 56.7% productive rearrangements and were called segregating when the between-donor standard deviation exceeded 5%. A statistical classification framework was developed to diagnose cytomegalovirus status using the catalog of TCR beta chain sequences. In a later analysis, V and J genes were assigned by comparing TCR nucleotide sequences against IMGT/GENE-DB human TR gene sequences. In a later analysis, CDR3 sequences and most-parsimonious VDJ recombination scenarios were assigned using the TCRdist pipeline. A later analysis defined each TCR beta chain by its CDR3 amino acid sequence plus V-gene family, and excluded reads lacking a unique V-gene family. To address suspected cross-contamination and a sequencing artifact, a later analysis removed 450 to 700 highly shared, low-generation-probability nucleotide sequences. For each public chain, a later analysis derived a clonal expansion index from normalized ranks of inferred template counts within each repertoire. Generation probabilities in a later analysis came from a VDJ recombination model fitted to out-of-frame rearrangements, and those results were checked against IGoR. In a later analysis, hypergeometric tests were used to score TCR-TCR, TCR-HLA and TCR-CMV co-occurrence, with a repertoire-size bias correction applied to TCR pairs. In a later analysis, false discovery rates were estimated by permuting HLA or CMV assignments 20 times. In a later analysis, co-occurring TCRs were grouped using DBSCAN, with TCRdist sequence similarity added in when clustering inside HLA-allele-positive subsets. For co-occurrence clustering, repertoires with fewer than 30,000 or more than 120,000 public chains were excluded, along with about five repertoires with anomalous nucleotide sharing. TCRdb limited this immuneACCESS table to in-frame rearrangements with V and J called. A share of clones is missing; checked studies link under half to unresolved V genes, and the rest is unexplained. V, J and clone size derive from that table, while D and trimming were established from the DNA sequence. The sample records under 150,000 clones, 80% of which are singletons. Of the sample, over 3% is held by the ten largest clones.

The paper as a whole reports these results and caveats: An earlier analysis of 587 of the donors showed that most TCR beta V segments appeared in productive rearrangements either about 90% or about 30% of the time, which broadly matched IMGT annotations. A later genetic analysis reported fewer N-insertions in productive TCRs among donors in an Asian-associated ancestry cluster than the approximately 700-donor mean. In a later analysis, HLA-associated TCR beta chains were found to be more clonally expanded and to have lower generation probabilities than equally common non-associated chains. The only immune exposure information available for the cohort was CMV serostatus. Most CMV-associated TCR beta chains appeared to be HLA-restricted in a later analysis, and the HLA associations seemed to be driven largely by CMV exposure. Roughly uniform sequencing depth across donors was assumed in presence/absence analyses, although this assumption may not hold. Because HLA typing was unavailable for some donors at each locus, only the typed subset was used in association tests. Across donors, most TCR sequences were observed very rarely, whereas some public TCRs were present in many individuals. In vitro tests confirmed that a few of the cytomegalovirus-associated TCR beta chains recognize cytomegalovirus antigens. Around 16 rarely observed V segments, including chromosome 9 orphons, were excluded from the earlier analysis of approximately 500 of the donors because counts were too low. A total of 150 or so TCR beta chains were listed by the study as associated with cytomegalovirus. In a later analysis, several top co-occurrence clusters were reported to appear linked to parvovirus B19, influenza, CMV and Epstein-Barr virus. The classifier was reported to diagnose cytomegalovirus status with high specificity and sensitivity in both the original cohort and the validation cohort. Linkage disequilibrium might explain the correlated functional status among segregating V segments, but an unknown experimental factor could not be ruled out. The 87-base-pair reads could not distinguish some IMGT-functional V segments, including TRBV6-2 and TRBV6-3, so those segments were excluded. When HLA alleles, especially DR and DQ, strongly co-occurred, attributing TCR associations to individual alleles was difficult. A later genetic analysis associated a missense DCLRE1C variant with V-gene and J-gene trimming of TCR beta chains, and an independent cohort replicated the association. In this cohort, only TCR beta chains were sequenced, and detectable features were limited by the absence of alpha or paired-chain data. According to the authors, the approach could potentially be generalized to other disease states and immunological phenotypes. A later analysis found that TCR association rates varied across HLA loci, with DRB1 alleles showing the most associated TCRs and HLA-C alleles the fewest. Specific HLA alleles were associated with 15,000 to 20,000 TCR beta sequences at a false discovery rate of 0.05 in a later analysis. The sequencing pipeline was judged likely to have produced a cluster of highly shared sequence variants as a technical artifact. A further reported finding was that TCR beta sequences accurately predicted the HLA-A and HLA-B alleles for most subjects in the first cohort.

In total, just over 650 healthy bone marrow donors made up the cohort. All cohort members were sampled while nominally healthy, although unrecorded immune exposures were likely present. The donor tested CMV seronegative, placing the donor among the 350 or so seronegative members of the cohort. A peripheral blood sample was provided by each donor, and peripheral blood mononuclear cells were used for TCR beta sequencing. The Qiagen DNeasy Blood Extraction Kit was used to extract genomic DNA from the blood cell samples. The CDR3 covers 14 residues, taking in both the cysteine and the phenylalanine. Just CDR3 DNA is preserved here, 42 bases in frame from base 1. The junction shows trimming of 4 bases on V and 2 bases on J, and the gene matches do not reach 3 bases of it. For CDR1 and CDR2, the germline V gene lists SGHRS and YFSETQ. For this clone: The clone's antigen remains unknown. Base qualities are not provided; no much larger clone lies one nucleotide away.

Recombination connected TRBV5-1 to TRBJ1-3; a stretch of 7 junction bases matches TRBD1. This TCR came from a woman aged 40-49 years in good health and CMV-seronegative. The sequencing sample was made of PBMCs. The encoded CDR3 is CASSTTGTGNTIYF. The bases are TGCGCCAGCAGCACGACAGGGACTGGAAACACCATATATTTT.